A selection of T cell receptor beta chains follows, all from one sample in a study of blood T cell repertoires in COVID-19. The method was immunoSEQ multiplex PCR; TCRdb's version includes in-frame clones alone and lacks a portion of them. This sample has over 100,000 clones, with more than 85% found just once. The sample was peripheral blood. These receptors were obtained from a man aged 18 to 30 with acute or convalescent COVID-19. Both conserved end residues are part of each CDR3. Fields, in order: clone size, V gene, J gene, D gene, CDR3 DNA, CDR3 protein. A D gene is named only where the DNA matches it firmly. Only part of the rows carry a size: once, few, many, or a class if the clone is expanded.

clone_size: NA; v_call: TRBV27; j_call: TRBJ1-1; d_call: TRBD1; cdr3_nt: TGTGCCAGCAGTATAACAGGGGTCCTGAACACTGAAGCTTTCTTT; cdr3_aa: CASSITGVLNTEAFF
clone_size: NA; v_call: TRBV30; j_call: TRBJ2-2; d_call: NA; cdr3_nt: TGTGCCTGGAGTGTCAGCGCAACAACCGGGGAGCTGTTTTTT; cdr3_aa: CAWSVSATTGELFF
clone_size: NA; v_call: TRBV19; j_call: TRBJ1-3; d_call: NA; cdr3_nt: TGTGCCAGTAGTATAGTGACAGGTTCTGGAAACACCATATATTTT; cdr3_aa: CASSIVTGSGNTIYF
clone_size: NA; v_call: TRBV7-9; j_call: TRBJ2-1; d_call: TRBD2; cdr3_nt: TGTGCCAGCAGCTTGGGTAGCGGGAGGCTCCGGGGGGATGAGCAGTTCTTC; cdr3_aa: CASSLGSGRLRGDEQFF
clone_size: NA; v_call: TRBV30; j_call: TRBJ1-2; d_call: TRBD1; cdr3_nt: TGTGCCTGGAGTGGGGGACAGGGTGTCTACCACTATGGCTACACCTTC; cdr3_aa: CAWSGGQGVYHYGYTF
clone_size: NA; v_call: TRBV9; j_call: TRBJ2-3; d_call: TRBD1; cdr3_nt: TGTGCCAGCAGCGTCGGGACAGCTAACACAGATACGCAGTATTTT; cdr3_aa: CASSVGTANTDTQYF
clone_size: NA; v_call: TRBV5-1; j_call: TRBJ2-1; d_call: NA; cdr3_nt: TGCGCCTGCAGACAGCCTATGATCAATGAGCAGTTCTTC; cdr3_aa: CACRQPMINEQFF
clone_size: NA; v_call: TRBV19; j_call: TRBJ1-2; d_call: NA; cdr3_nt: TGTGCCAGTAGTCCCAGAGGCGGTGGCTACACCTTC; cdr3_aa: CASSPRGGGYTF
clone_size: few; v_call: TRBV18; j_call: TRBJ1-2; d_call: NA; cdr3_nt: TGTGCCAGCTCAGTTGGGGAGGTCGGCTACACCTTC; cdr3_aa: CASSVGEVGYTF
clone_size: NA; v_call: TRBV29-1; j_call: TRBJ1-2; d_call: TRBD1; cdr3_nt: TGCAGCGTTGAAGCGAGGGACAGGGGGTTTGCCTCGCACTATGGCTACACCTTC; cdr3_aa: CSVEARDRGFASHYGYTF
clone_size: once; v_call: TRBV12-3/TRBV12-4; j_call: TRBJ2-5; d_call: NA; cdr3_nt: TGTGCCAGCAGCCCGGACTCGGTAGAGACCCAGTACTTC; cdr3_aa: CASSPDSVETQYF
clone_size: NA; v_call: TRBV2; j_call: TRBJ1-5; d_call: TRBD1; cdr3_nt: TGTGCCAGCAGCCGGGGTAGGGGGCATCAGCCCCAGCATTTT; cdr3_aa: CASSRGRGHQPQHF
clone_size: NA; v_call: TRBV3-1/TRBV3-2; j_call: TRBJ1-2; d_call: NA; cdr3_nt: TGTGCCAGCAGCCTAGACAGCTATGGCTACACCTTC; cdr3_aa: CASSLDSYGYTF
clone_size: NA; v_call: TRBV3-1/TRBV3-2; j_call: TRBJ1-2; d_call: NA; cdr3_nt: TGTGCCAGCAGCCAAGGCCAGTACTATGGCTACACCTTC; cdr3_aa: CASSQGQYYGYTF
clone_size: once; v_call: TRBV19; j_call: TRBJ1-1; d_call: TRBD1; cdr3_nt: TGTGCCAGTAACATACCCAGCCGGGACAGGGGAGCTTTCTTT; cdr3_aa: CASNIPSRDRGAFF
clone_size: NA; v_call: TRBV15; j_call: TRBJ1-1; d_call: NA; cdr3_nt: TGTGCCACCAGCAGAGATGGAGGGGAGACTGAAGCTTTCTTT; cdr3_aa: CATSRDGGETEAFF
clone_size: NA; v_call: TRBV19; j_call: TRBJ2-7; d_call: TRBD2; cdr3_nt: TGTGCCAGTAGCCGGACTAGCGGGGCAAGGGCCTACGAGCAGTACTTC; cdr3_aa: CASSRTSGARAYEQYF
clone_size: NA; v_call: TRBV27; j_call: TRBJ1-2; d_call: NA; cdr3_nt: TGTGCCAGCAGTTCATCCCTGGGCGGGGGGGTCTATGGCTACACCTTC; cdr3_aa: CASSSSLGGGVYGYTF
clone_size: NA; v_call: TRBV6-4; j_call: TRBJ1-5; d_call: TRBD1; cdr3_nt: TGTGCCATCGGACAGGCTGTGGGCAATCAGCCCCAGCATTTT; cdr3_aa: CAIGQAVGNQPQHF
clone_size: NA; v_call: TRBV10-3; j_call: TRBJ1-6; d_call: NA; cdr3_nt: TGTGCCATCAGTGAGGTGAGGGGGGGTAATAATTCACCCCTCCACTTT; cdr3_aa: CAISEVRGGNNSPLHF
clone_size: NA; v_call: TRBV7-9; j_call: TRBJ1-1; d_call: NA; cdr3_nt: TGTGCTACGACCGGGGGGGAGGACACTGAAGCTTTCTTT; cdr3_aa: CATTGGEDTEAFF
clone_size: NA; v_call: TRBV4-1; j_call: TRBJ1-1; d_call: NA; cdr3_nt: TGCGCCAGCAGTCCCTCCCTCCTGGGGGGAGGCTGGGACACTGAAGCTTTCTTT; cdr3_aa: CASSPSLLGGGWDTEAFF
clone_size: NA; v_call: TRBV5-4; j_call: TRBJ2-4; d_call: TRBD2; cdr3_nt: TGTGCCAGCAGCTTACCACTAGCGGGAGAATCCGCCATTCAGTACTTC; cdr3_aa: CASSLPLAGESAIQYF
clone_size: NA; v_call: TRBV10-2; j_call: TRBJ2-1; d_call: NA; cdr3_nt: TGCGCCAGCAGTGATAACGGGGATAATGAGCAGTTCTTC; cdr3_aa: CASSDNGDNEQFF
clone_size: once; v_call: TRBV6-5; j_call: TRBJ2-7; d_call: NA; cdr3_nt: TGTGCCAGCACCCTCCGGGACACTCGATACGAGCAGTACTTC; cdr3_aa: CASTLRDTRYEQYF
clone_size: NA; v_call: TRBV10-1; j_call: TRBJ1-1; d_call: NA; cdr3_nt: TGCGCCAGCAGTGAGTCGGGGGCTTATACTGAAGCTTTCTTT; cdr3_aa: CASSESGAYTEAFF
clone_size: NA; v_call: TRBV4-1; j_call: TRBJ2-5; d_call: TRBD2; cdr3_nt: TGCGCCAGCAGCCTGGGGACTAGCGGGAGGGCCAGTGAGACCCAGTACTTC; cdr3_aa: CASSLGTSGRASETQYF
clone_size: once; v_call: TRBV5-1; j_call: TRBJ2-3; d_call: NA; cdr3_nt: TGCGCCAGCAGCTTGTTCGGTGTTACACCAGGAGATACGCAGTATTTT; cdr3_aa: CASSLFGVTPGDTQYF
clone_size: NA; v_call: TRBV30; j_call: TRBJ1-2; d_call: NA; cdr3_nt: TGTGCCTGGAGTGTAGGAGGGGAAAATGGCTACACCTTC; cdr3_aa: CAWSVGGENGYTF
clone_size: NA; v_call: TRBV27; j_call: TRBJ2-3; d_call: NA; cdr3_nt: TGTGCCAGCAGTTTACTCTTCACAGATACGCAGTATTTT; cdr3_aa: CASSLLFTDTQYF
clone_size: NA; v_call: TRBV5-8; j_call: TRBJ2-2; d_call: NA; cdr3_nt: TGTGCCAGCAGCCTGGAGCGAGCGGGCACCGGGGAGCTGTTTTTT; cdr3_aa: CASSLERAGTGELFF
clone_size: NA; v_call: TRBV27; j_call: TRBJ2-1; d_call: NA; cdr3_nt: TGTGCCAGCATGGGACTGGGTACTTTAACCTACAATGAGCAGTTCTTC; cdr3_aa: CASMGLGTLTYNEQFF
clone_size: NA; v_call: TRBV4-1; j_call: TRBJ1-1; d_call: TRBD1; cdr3_nt: TGCGCCAGCAGCCGAGCCCCGACAGGGGGCGTCGCTGAAGCTTTCTTT; cdr3_aa: CASSRAPTGGVAEAFF
clone_size: once; v_call: TRBV9; j_call: TRBJ1-2; d_call: NA; cdr3_nt: TGTGCCAGCAGCGAGGGGGAAACCGGGACGGCCTATGGCTACACCTTC; cdr3_aa: CASSEGETGTAYGYTF
clone_size: NA; v_call: TRBV7-9; j_call: TRBJ1-5; d_call: TRBD1; cdr3_nt: TGTGCCAGCAGCTCAACAGGGGGTACCAATCAGCCCCAGCATTTT; cdr3_aa: CASSSTGGTNQPQHF
clone_size: NA; v_call: TRBV6-1; j_call: TRBJ1-2; d_call: NA; cdr3_nt: TGTGCCAGCAGTGAAGACCCAGGGTCGAGGAATGGCTACACCTTC; cdr3_aa: CASSEDPGSRNGYTF
clone_size: NA; v_call: TRBV11-2; j_call: TRBJ2-1; d_call: NA; cdr3_nt: TGTGCCAGCAGCTTAATTAGAGACAGCCTATACAATGAGCAGTTCTTC; cdr3_aa: CASSLIRDSLYNEQFF
clone_size: NA; v_call: TRBV19; j_call: TRBJ1-1; d_call: NA; cdr3_nt: TGTGCCAGTAGTATCAACAGGGTGGACACTGAAGCTTTCTTT; cdr3_aa: CASSINRVDTEAFF
clone_size: once; v_call: TRBV30; j_call: TRBJ2-3; d_call: NA; cdr3_nt: TGTGCCTGGAGAGGTATTAGCAGCACAGATACGCAGTATTTT; cdr3_aa: CAWRGISSTDTQYF
clone_size: NA; v_call: TRBV6-5; j_call: TRBJ1-1; d_call: NA; cdr3_nt: TGTGCCAGCAGTTACCACTTACAGGGAGACACTGAAGCTTTCTTT; cdr3_aa: CASSYHLQGDTEAFF
clone_size: NA; v_call: TRBV14; j_call: TRBJ2-3; d_call: TRBD1; cdr3_nt: TGTGCCAGCAGCCAAGATGGGACAGGGGGCGGTCAGGCAGATACGCAGTATTTT; cdr3_aa: CASSQDGTGGGQADTQYF
clone_size: once; v_call: TRBV30; j_call: TRBJ1-2; d_call: NA; cdr3_nt: TGTGCCTGGACCAGATCGGGAGGCTACACCTTC; cdr3_aa: CAWTRSGGYTF
clone_size: NA; v_call: TRBV30; j_call: TRBJ1-2; d_call: NA; cdr3_nt: TGTGCCTGGAGTGTACTGACAGCTGTTAACTATGGCTACACCTTC; cdr3_aa: CAWSVLTAVNYGYTF